The source of this T cell receptor beta chain is a study of metastatic and nonmetastatic thyroid tumors (dated by TCRdb to about 2020). About the investigation overall: Repertoires were compared across peripheral blood and tumor or nodule tissue samples from malignant and benign thyroid patients. Results and caveats for the whole study, not just this receptor: In both blood and tumor samples, TCR beta diversity was reported to be significantly higher in malignant tumors than in benign nodules.

This clone has ten or more counts. No antigen is known for it. Base qualities are missing; no much larger clone stands one base away. None of the patients had been given any treatment before thyroid surgery. Patient clinical samples collected from the early 2010s to the late 2010s were retrospectively analysed using T-cell receptor beta sequencing. The method behind the library was PCR. TCRdb shows the sequencer as Illumina HiSeq 4000. The TCR beta-chain CDR3 region of each patient was profiled by high-throughput sequencing. The authors' analysis ran thus. The researchers built a classifier to tell apart papillary thyroid cancer patients with distant metastasis, based on CDR3 differences among clinicopathological groups. To measure repertoire diversity the researchers used the Shannon index, while the Morisita-Horn index served to gauge how similar the tumor and blood repertoires were. Using fastp trimming at Q25 and MiXCR clonotype assembly, TCRdb reanalyzed the public sequencing data and kept in-frame beta chains. The V and J calls shown here were made by TCRdb, not taken from the authors' results. For this sample the table gives 40,000 or so clones, of which around 20% were detected only once. The top ten constitute about 18% of the sample.

The clonotype was recovered from a female donor with papillary thyroid cancer or a benign thyroid nodule (not recorded which). Some clones in this sample may be carry-over from other donors' samples. The sequenced sample was blood.

The DNA reads TGTGCCAGCAGTTACTCGGGCGGGAGCCTTAACAAGCAGTACTTC. This codes for CASSYSGGSLNKQYF. The rearrangement combines TRBV6-2 or TRBV6-3 with TRBJ2-7; 7 nucleotides in the junction match TRBD2. The CDR3 contains 15 residues, cysteine and phenylalanine counted. The sequence is cut down to CDR3 DNA, 45 bases in frame from base 1. The germline V gene supplies CDR1 MNHEY and CDR2 SVGEGT. Trimming accounts for 0 bases at V and 8 bases at J, while the number of junction bases matched to no gene is 10.